This TCR beta chain was obtained from a study of PD-1 blockade in classical Hodgkin lymphoma. Across the study: The patients were dosed with nivolumab 3 mg/kg, infused intravenously every 2 weeks.

From germline, CDR1 is SQVTM and CDR2 ANQGSEA. The CDR3 runs 14 residues. Germline trimming cut 3 bases from V and 5 bases from J; bases unmatched to any gene: 5. Turning to this clone: The target antigen is unknown.

Relapse after autologous stem cell transplantation occurred in every patient, and brentuximab vedotin exposure varied. Regarding the study as a whole: Some patients began nivolumab under 1 year after ASCT. These patients were excluded from later analyses. Whoever responded completely had baseline diversity much like that seen in newly diagnosed patients. As was reported, newly diagnosed patients showed lower baseline TCR diversity than healthy donors did.

Clones were sequenced by immunoSEQ multiplex PCR, and TCRdb holds only the in-frame ones, with some missing. The table lists more than 45,000 clones, 73% of them singletons, with around 15% in the top ten. V is TRBV29-1 and J is TRBJ2-2, with 8 positions matching TRBD1. This clonotype was sampled from a human donor with classical Hodgkin lymphoma. The sequences come from peripheral blood mononuclear cells (PBMCs), collected before the second cycle of nivolumab. The CDR3 region is CSVEGQGATGELFF. In DNA form, the CDR3 reads TGCAGCGTTGAGGGTCAGGGGGCGACCGGGGAGCTGTTTTTT.